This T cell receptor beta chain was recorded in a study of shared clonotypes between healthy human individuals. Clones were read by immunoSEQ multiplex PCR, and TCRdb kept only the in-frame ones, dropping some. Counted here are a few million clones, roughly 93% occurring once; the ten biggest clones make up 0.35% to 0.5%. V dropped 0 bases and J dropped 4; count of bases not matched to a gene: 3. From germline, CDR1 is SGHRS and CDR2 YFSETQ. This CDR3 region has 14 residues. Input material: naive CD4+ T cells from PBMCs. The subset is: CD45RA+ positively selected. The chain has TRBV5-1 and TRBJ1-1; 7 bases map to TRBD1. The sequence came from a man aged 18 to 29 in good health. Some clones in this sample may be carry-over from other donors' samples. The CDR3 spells CASSLVRGVTEAFF. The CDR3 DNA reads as TGCGCCAGCAGCTTGGTCAGGGGGGTCACTGAAGCTTTCTTT.